The next 20 T cell receptor beta chains were all read from a single sample in a study of Tregs in tolerant kidney transplant recipients (dated by TCRdb to between 2018 and 2021). No antigen has been assigned to these receptors. The library was prepared using the immunoSEQ multiplex PCR assay. Imported from immuneACCESS, the table was reduced by TCRdb to in-frame sequences with V and J called. These copies leave out some clones; in studies compared against another copy, an unresolved V gene accounts for under half, and the cause of the remainder is not known. For this sample there are approximately 44,000 clones; around 95% appear just once. The ten largest clonotypes hold about 0.36% of the sample. Sequencing was performed on Tregs from blood cultured with allogeneic cells. All receptors derive from a human donor in good health.

The chain couples TRBV7-6 to TRBJ2-7; 7 bases fit TRBD2. Germline CDR1 and CDR2: SGHVS and FNYEAQ. V shed 5 bases and J 5 bases; nucleotides not matched to a gene: 9. The CDR3 spans 14 residues. The CDR3 sequence is CASSRGTTPHEQYF. In DNA, the CDR3 is TGTGCCAGCAGCCGAGGGACTACCCCCCACGAGCAGTACTTC. The complete variable domain, with remaining parts taken from reference TRBV7-6 and TRBJ2-7, reads GAGVSQSPRYKVTKRGQDVALRCDPISGHVSLYWYRQALGQGPEFLTYFNYEAQQDKSGLPNDRFSAERPEGSISTLTIQRTEQRDSAMYRCASSRGTTPHEQYFGPGTRLTVT.

The rearrangement links TRBV6-6 to TRBJ1-4; TRBD1 might be the D (6 bases). Trimming left V 6 bases short and J 5 bases short, with 10 bases between. The CDR3 has 13 amino acids. From germline, CDR1 is MNHNY and CDR2 SVGAGI (reference sequence). The CDR3 is CASRPDRNEKLFF. CDR3 DNA sequence: TGTGCCAGCAGGCCCGACAGGAATGAAAAACTGTTTTTT.

The gene calls are TRBV19 and TRBJ2-6; D unclear. The CDR3 runs 13 residues. In germline, CDR1 is LNHDA, CDR2 SQIVND (reference sequence). V shed 7 bases and J shed 2 bases, with 6 bases lying between them. CDR3 sequence (DNA): TGTGCCAGTATGGGGACTGGGGCCAACGTCCTGACTTTC. Translating gives CASMGTGANVLTF.

This clone has only one observation. The CDR3 coding sequence is TGTGCCAGCAGCCCCCGACAGGAAAGCAATCAGCCCCAGCATTTT. Amino acids: CASSPRQESNQPQHF. The chain has TRBV4-2 and TRBJ1-5, with a tentative D call TRBD1 (6 bases). The V gene lost 4 bases and the J gene lost 1 base, with 11 bases spanning the gap. CDR1 and CDR2 (germline): LGHNA, YNFKEQ. This CDR3 has 15 amino acids.

DNA for the CDR3: TGTGCCAGTAGATGGGGGACCAGCAATCAGCCCCAGCATTTT. The encoded protein is CASRWGTSNQPQHF. This chain links TRBV19 with TRBJ1-5; possibly TRBD1 for D (5 bases). Trimming took 6 bases from V and 1 from J, leaving 10 bases between them. CDR3 length equals 14 residues. From germline, CDR1 is LNHDA and CDR2 SQIVND (reference sequence).

The chain combines TRBV7-9 with TRBJ2-3; 13 nucleotides match TRBD2. Germline V gene data show CDR1 as SEHNR and CDR2 as FQNEAQ (reference sequence). The CDR3 is 18 residues long. Losses at the gene ends were 0 bases for V and 2 bases for J; bases not matched to a gene: 5. CDR3 nucleotide sequence: TGTGCCAGCAGCTTAGCCCTGGGACTAGCGGGGCACACAGATACGCAGTATTTT. Translated: CASSLALGLAGHTDTQYF. The full variable domain, its missing parts supplied by reference TRBV7-9 and TRBJ2-3, is DTGVSQNPRHKITKRGQNVTFRCDPISEHNRLYWYRQTLGQGPEFLTYFQNEAQLEKSRLLSDRFSAERPKGSFSTLEIQRTEQGDSAMYLCASSLALGLAGHTDTQYFGPGTRLTVL.

J is TRBJ2-1 and V is TRBV4-1; TRBD2 matches 16 bases. Germline V gives CDR1 MGHRA, CDR2 YSYEKL. This CDR3 region has 16 residues. The V and J ends lost 3 bases and 9 bases, in that order; junction bases with no gene match: 5. CDR3 loop: CASSQAGTSGRGEQFF. CDR3 in DNA: TGCGCCAGCAGCCAGGCCGGGACTAGCGGGAGGGGTGAGCAGTTCTTC.

The V call is TRBV13, the J call TRBJ2-5; 8 nucleotides align to TRBD1. Germline V gives CDR1 PRHDT, CDR2 FYEKMQ (reference sequence). The CDR3 is made up of 13 amino acids. With 5 bases clipped from V and 7 bases from J, the junction kept 6 bases outside the gene matches. In nucleotides, the CDR3 is TGTGCCAGCAGCCCCCAAGACAGGGGGACCCAGTACTTC. The encoded protein is CASSPQDRGTQYF.

The rearrangement uses TRBV5-1 and TRBJ2-3; 12 nucleotides align to TRBD2. This CDR3 is built from 15 residues. Germline CDR1 reads SGHRS; CDR2 reads YFSETQ. V shed 4 bases and J 13 bases; nucleotides not matched to a gene: 13. DNA of the CDR3: TGCGCCAGCAGCCCTCTAGCGGGGGGGAATGGGGACAAGTATTTT. Its translation: CASSPLAGGNGDKYF.

V is TRBV15 and J is TRBJ2-7; TRBD2 might be the D (5 bases). Looked up from germline, CDR1 is LNHNV and CDR2 is YYDKDF (reference sequence). V was pared by 4 bases and J by 5 bases, with 15 bases between. The CDR3 runs 14 residues. CDR3 in DNA: TGTGCCACCAGCACTACTAGAATGTTCGACGAGCAGTACTTC. This translates into CATSTTRMFDEQYF.

The chain recombines TRBV6-5 with TRBJ1-2; no clear D. V was pared by 6 bases and J by 8 bases, with 13 bases between. The CDR3 runs 12 residues. Per germline, CDR1 MNHEY and CDR2 SVGAGI. For the CDR3, the DNA is TGTGCCAGCAGCCGAGTTCGAGGGGGCTACACCTTC. Translation gives CASSRVRGGYTF.

The CDR3 DNA reads TGTGCCAGCTCACCGGGGACAGGAAACGAGCAGTACTTC. It encodes CASSPGTGNEQYF. The chain recombines TRBV18 with TRBJ2-7, with TRBD1 matching over 8 bases. Germline V gene data show CDR1 as KGHSH and CDR2 as LQKENI. The V and J ends lost 3 bases and 5 bases, in that order; junction bases with no gene match: 3. The CDR3 has 13 amino acids.

The rearrangement uses TRBV2 and TRBJ2-2; 7 bases are a match to TRBD1. The V and J ends lost 6 bases and 2 bases, in that order; junction bases with no gene match: 6. CDR3 length: 15 amino acids. Germline V gene lookup returns CDR1 SNHLY and CDR2 FYNNEI. The DNA of the CDR3 is TGTGCCAGCAGGTCGGACAGGACCAACACCGGGGAGCTGTTTTTT. It codes for CASRSDRTNTGELFF.

V and J are TRBV11-1 and TRBJ1-1, with 9 bases lining up with TRBD1. The CDR3 runs 15 residues. J gave up 6 bases and V 4 bases, and 9 bases lay outside the gene matches. Germline-derived CDR1 and CDR2 are SGHAT and FQDESV (reference sequence). CDR3 in amino acids: CASSSRRDRVSEAFF. Written as DNA, the CDR3 is TGTGCCAGCAGCTCTCGGCGGGACAGGGTCTCTGAAGCTTTCTTT.

The J gene is TRBJ1-5, the V gene TRBV7-8, with D perhaps TRBD1 (6 bases). V lost 1 base, J lost 4 bases, and 11 bases lay in between. This CDR3 spans 15 amino acids. From germline, CDR1 is SGHVS and CDR2 FQNEAQ. CDR3 protein: CASSLVGTPNQPQHF. The CDR3, as DNA: TGTGCCAGCAGCTTAGTAGGGACACCGAATCAGCCCCAGCATTTT.

V gene TRBV2 combines with J gene TRBJ1-6; no clear D gene. V was pared by 11 bases and J by 8 bases, with 10 bases between. The CDR3 contains 11 residues. Germline V gene sequence: CDR1 SNHLY, CDR2 FYNNEI. In DNA form, the CDR3 reads TGTGCCTCCCACCGGGATTCACCCCTCCACTTT. As protein: CASHRDSPLHF.

V is TRBV18 and J is TRBJ1-4; maybe TRBD1 (6 bases). CDR1 is KGHSH, CDR2 LQKENI, per germline. CDR3 length equals 13 residues. V was clipped by 3 bases and J by 6 bases, with 8 bases between them. Written as DNA, the CDR3 is TGTGCCAGCTCACCGAACAGGGATGAAAAACTGTTTTTT. Its protein product is CASSPNRDEKLFF. The whole variable domain, remainder taken from reference TRBV18 and TRBJ1-4, is NAGVMQNPRHLVRRRGQEARLRCSPMKGHSHVYWYRQLPEEGLKFMVYLQKENIIDESGMPKERFSAEFPKEGPSILRIQQVVRGDSAAYFCASSPNRDEKLFFGSGTQLSVL.

This clone has a single count. The J gene is TRBJ2-5, the V gene TRBV27; D gene ambiguous. CDR1 MNHEY and CDR2 SMNVEV come from the germline V gene (reference sequence). V shed 7 bases and J shed 1 base, with 16 bases lying between them. The CDR3 totals 15 residues. The CDR3 spells CASKMRRDSQETQYF. CDR3 DNA sequence: TGTGCCAGCAAAATGAGGAGAGACTCCCAAGAGACCCAGTACTTC.

V gene TRBV28 combines with J gene TRBJ2-7, with no clear D. With 5 bases removed from V and 3 bases from J, the gap between germline ends came to 17 bases. Germline V gene data show CDR1 as MDHEN and CDR2 as SYDVKM. The CDR3 is 15 residues long. CDR3 bases: TGTGCCAGCAGTCCGCGGACCAATCTCCGCTACGAGCAGTACTTC. Translating it yields CASSPRTNLRYEQYF.

The rearrangement uses TRBV2 and TRBJ2-5; 13 bases fit TRBD2. Germline CDR1 SNHLY, CDR2 FYNNEI. This CDR3 contains 14 residues. Trimming removed 8 bases from V and 4 bases from J; junction bases left unmatched: 4. The CDR3 loop is CASSTSGGLETQYF. CDR3 nucleotides: TGTGCCAGCTCGACTAGCGGGGGGCTAGAGACCCAGTACTTC.